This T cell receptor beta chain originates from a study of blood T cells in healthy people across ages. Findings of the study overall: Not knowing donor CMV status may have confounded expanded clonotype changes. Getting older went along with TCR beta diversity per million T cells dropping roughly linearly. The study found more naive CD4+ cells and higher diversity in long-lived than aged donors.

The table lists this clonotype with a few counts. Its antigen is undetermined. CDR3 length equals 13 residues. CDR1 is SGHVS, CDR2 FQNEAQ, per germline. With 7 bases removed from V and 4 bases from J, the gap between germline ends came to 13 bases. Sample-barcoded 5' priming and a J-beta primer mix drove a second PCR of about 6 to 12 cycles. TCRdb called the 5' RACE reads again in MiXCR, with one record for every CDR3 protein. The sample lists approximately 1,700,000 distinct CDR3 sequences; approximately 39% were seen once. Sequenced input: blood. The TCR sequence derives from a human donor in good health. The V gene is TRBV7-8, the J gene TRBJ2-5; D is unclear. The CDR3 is CASNLQSGETQYF. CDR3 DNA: TGTGCCAGCAACCTACAGTCCGGAGAGACCCAGTACTTC.